The 30 T cell receptor beta chains reported below all come from one sample, sequenced in a study of T cells in Graves' hyperthyroidism and ophthalmopathy. Amplification yielded TCR beta CDR3 regions, with RNA transcripts as the source. RT-PCR in the first round (using the HTBI primer set) targeted the TCR CDR3. TCRdb independently ran MiXCR on the multiplex PCR reads; one entry per CDR3 protein. Altogether 300,000 to 450,000 distinct CDR3 sequences are present, approximately 15% being singletons, with the ten largest covering around 20%. The specimen sequenced was blood. The receptors were gathered from a woman aged 30 to 39 with Graves' ophthalmopathy.

This clonotype was seen a few times. The V and J genes are TRBV28 and TRBJ2-2; no clear D gene. This CDR3 has 14 amino acids. Germline CDR1 and CDR2: MDHEN and SYDVKM. Trimming stripped 3 bases from V and 5 bases from J, with 10 bases between. The CDR3: CASSFFPGTGELFF. Written as DNA, the CDR3 is TGTGCCAGCAGTTTTTTCCCAGGAACCGGGGAGCTGTTTTTT.

This rearrangement joins TRBV19 to TRBJ1-3; D may be TRBD1 (6 bases). The V and J ends lost 6 bases and 3 bases respectively, with 12 bases between them. The CDR3 has 14 amino acids. Per germline, CDR1 LNHDA and CDR2 SQIVND (reference sequence). The CDR3 DNA follows: TGTGCCAGTAGCCCACAGGGAGATGGAAACACCATATATTTT. Translating gives CASSPQGDGNTIYF. Variable domain in full (rest from reference TRBV19 and TRBJ1-3): DGGITQSPKYLFRKEGQNVTLSCEQNLNHDAMYWYRQDPGQGLRLIYYSQIVNDFQKGDIAEGYSVSREKKESFPLTVTSAQKNPTAFYLCASSPQGDGNTIYFGEGSWLTVV.

This clonotype was recorded at least ten times. V and J are TRBV27 and TRBJ2-7; D not certain. Between the trimmed V and J ends, which lost 5 bases and 6 bases, there was a span of 14 bases. The CDR3 consists of 13 residues. In germline, CDR1 is MNHEY, CDR2 SMNVEV (reference sequence). This chain's CDR3 is CASSPDWVSEQYF. Written as DNA, the CDR3 is TGTGCCAGCAGTCCGGATTGGGTGAGCGAGCAGTACTTC.

This clonotype was counted many times. The genes are TRBV13 and TRBJ1-2, with 8 bases lining up with TRBD1. V lost 4 bases and J lost 4; bases outside the gene matches: 5. Germline V gene data show CDR1 as PRHDT and CDR2 as FYEKMQ (reference sequence). The CDR3 length is 14 residues. The chain's CDR3 is CASSSGGAFYGYTF. The CDR3 region has the DNA TGTGCCAGCAGCTCAGGGGGCGCTTTCTATGGCTACACCTTC.

With regard to this clonotype: A read error may produce the germline difference seen at one junction end. J is TRBJ2-7 and V is TRBV28; D might be TRBD2 (5 bases). CDR1 is MDHEN and CDR2 is SYDVKM in the germline V gene. The CDR3 is 12 residues long. The CDR3 region is CASTGSSYERYF. The CDR3 nucleotides read TGTGCCAGCACGGGGAGCTCCTACGAGCGGTACTTC.

This clonotype was found a few times. The CDR3 DNA reads as TGTGCCACTGCCCCGGGACAGGGGCGCTACGAGCAGTACTTC. Translating it yields CATAPGQGRYEQYF. The chain is built from TRBV24-1 and TRBJ2-7, with TRBD1 identical over 10 bases. The V gene's germline CDR1 is KGHDR and CDR2 SFDVKD. V dropped 10 bases and J dropped 3; count of bases not matched to a gene: 8. This CDR3 comprises 14 residues.

Many counts were recorded for this clonotype. The genes are TRBV6-1 and TRBJ2-7; D is unclear. Trimming took 7 bases from V and 1 from J, leaving 14 bases between them. The CDR3 has 14 amino acids. The germline V gene encodes CDR1 MNHNS and CDR2 SASEGT. The CDR3 DNA follows: TGTGCCAGCAAGGTAGAGGCCTCTTCCTACGAGCAGTACTTC. Protein: CASKVEASSYEQYF.

In this sample, this clonotype turned up many times. The chain uses TRBV20-1 and TRBJ2-2, with 7 nucleotides matching TRBD2. The CDR3 is 15 residues long. Germline CDR1 is DFQATT and CDR2 is SNEGSKA (reference sequence). After removal of 6 bases from V and 1 base from J, the junction contained 8 bases not matched to a gene. The CDR3 loop reads CSAVFRGGNTGELFF. CDR3 DNA sequence: TGCAGTGCCGTCTTTCGCGGGGGGAACACCGGGGAGCTGTTTTTT.

This clonotype has more than one count but fewer than ten. This chain joins TRBV4-2 and TRBJ1-2; a possible D gene is TRBD1 (5 bases). V shed 0 bases and J shed 5 bases, with 13 bases lying between them. The germline CDR1 and CDR2 sequences are LGHNA and YNFKEQ. This CDR3 has 15 residues. Here the CDR3 DNA reads TGTGCCAGCAGCCAAGATGCAGGGCAGGAGTATGGCTACACCTTC. Encoded protein: CASSQDAGQEYGYTF.

With respect to this clonotype: Possible read error: a much larger clone is one base away. This chain connects TRBV27 to TRBJ1-2; TRBD1 might be the D (6 bases). The CDR3 spans 14 residues. The germline V gene has CDR1 MNHEY and CDR2 SMNVEV (reference sequence). CDR3 in amino acids: CASILFSGVDGYTF. The CDR3 DNA sequence: TGTGCCAGCATTTTATTTTCAGGGGTTGATGGCTACACCTTC.

This clonotype was detected ten times or more. The rearrangement joins TRBV27 to TRBJ1-5; D may be TRBD1 (5 bases). Germline CDR1 is MNHEY and CDR2 is SMNVEV (reference sequence). V was shortened by 0 bases and J by 4 bases, with 10 bases between the two germline ends. This CDR3 region has 15 residues. Written as DNA, the CDR3 is TGTGCCAGCAGTTTATCGTACAGGCTGAATCAGCCCCAGCATTTT. Protein: CASSLSYRLNQPQHF.

The sample holds many counts of this clonotype. V gene TRBV12-3 or TRBV12-4 combines with J gene TRBJ2-5; D may correspond to TRBD1 or TRBD2 (6 bases each). V was cut by 9 bases and J by 2 bases, with 13 bases left in between. The CDR3 consists of 13 residues. The CDR3 sequence is CASTGAGQETQYF. As DNA, the CDR3 is TGTGCCAGTACGGGGGCAGGGCAAGAGACCCAGTACTTC.

This clonotype was detected many times. This chain connects TRBV7-9 to TRBJ2-7; D unclear. Germline assignment: CDR1 SEHNR and CDR2 FQNEAQ (reference sequence). The CDR3 is 16 residues long. V lost 4 bases, J lost 2 bases, and 18 bases lay in between. CDR3 amino acids: CASSSTLSETTYEQYF. CDR3 nucleotides: TGTGCCAGCAGCTCAACCCTCTCCGAGACCACCTACGAGCAGTACTTC.

This clonotype was detected ten times or more. The rearrangement joins TRBV7-8 to TRBJ2-7, with D perhaps given as TRBD1 or TRBD2 (5 bases each). Trimming took 3 bases from V and 4 from J, leaving 13 bases between them. This CDR3 is 14 amino acids long. In germline, CDR1 is SGHVS, CDR2 FQNEAQ. This chain's CDR3 is CASSFRDGSYEQYF. CDR3 sequence (DNA): TGTGCCAGCAGCTTCCGGGACGGCAGTTACGAGCAGTACTTC.

The chain carries TRBV5-1 and TRBJ2-1; D might be TRBD1 (7 bases). V was trimmed by 4 bases and J by 8 bases, leaving 13 bases between them. Germline V gene data show CDR1 as SGHRS and CDR2 as YFSETQ. There are 13 residues in the CDR3. The chain's CDR3 is CASSAGQQHEQFF. CDR3 nucleotide sequence: TGCGCCAGCAGCGCGGGACAGCAGCATGAGCAGTTCTTC.

This clonotype was counted at least ten times. The chain uses TRBV18 and TRBJ1-2, with TRBD1 matching over 9 bases. The junction had 8 bases not matched to a gene; V was cut back by 4 bases and J by 2 bases. CDR1 is KGHSH, CDR2 LQKENI, per germline. CDR3 size: 16 residues. Here the CDR3 DNA reads TGTGCCAGCTCACAAACCGGGACAGGGACGAACTATGGCTACACCTTC. Translating gives CASSQTGTGTNYGYTF. The full variable domain, in which reference TRBV18 and TRBJ1-2 provide the parts outside the CDR3, is NAGVMQNPRHLVRRRGQEARLRCSPMKGHSHVYWYRQLPEEGLKFMVYLQKENIIDESGMPKERFSAEFPKEGPSILRIQQVVRGDSAAYFCASSQTGTGTNYGYTFGSGTRLTVV.

About this clonotype itself: A much larger clone sits a single nucleotide away, making a read error possible. The V call is TRBV28, the J call TRBJ2-5; TRBD2 matches at 7 bases. V shed 4 bases, J shed 9 bases, and the junction held 8 bases outside the gene matches. Looked up from germline, CDR1 is MDHEN and CDR2 is SYDVKM. The CDR3 loop spans 13 amino acids. CDR3 amino acids: CASSSRSREAQYF. Written as DNA, the CDR3 is TGTGCCAGCAGTTCCCGATCACGGGAGGCCCAGTACTTC.

This clonotype was counted ten times or more. The rearrangement joins TRBV7-8 to TRBJ1-2; 9 bases are a match to TRBD1. Germline CDR1 SGHVS, CDR2 FQNEAQ. The CDR3 contains 14 residues. V lost 1 base and J lost 8; bases outside the gene matches: 5. The CDR3, as DNA: TGTGCCAGCAGCTTAGTTCAGACAGGGGGAGGCTACACCTTC. Translation gives CASSLVQTGGGYTF.

This clonotype was recorded many times. This chain connects TRBV28 to TRBJ1-5; no reliable D call. The CDR3 runs 15 residues. CDR1 MDHEN and CDR2 SYDVKM come from the germline V gene. V lost 3 bases and J lost 3, with 12 bases in between. The CDR3 region is CASSFLAPNNQPQHF. CDR3 nucleotide sequence: TGTGCCAGCAGTTTTTTGGCCCCCAACAATCAGCCCCAGCATTTT.

The table lists this clonotype with a few counts. V is TRBV6-1 and J is TRBJ1-4; no clear D gene. There are 12 residues in the CDR3. The germline V and J ends were trimmed by 7 bases and 4 bases, with 7 bases remaining between them. Germline CDR1 is MNHNS and CDR2 is SASEGT. The CDR3 DNA follows: TGTGCCAGCAAAGGCGGTAATGAAAAACTGTTTTTT. Protein product: CASKGGNEKLFF.

This clonotype was seen at least ten times. The V and J genes are TRBV20-1 and TRBJ2-5, with 9 bases that match TRBD1. The trim removed 5 bases at V and 5 bases at J, leaving 12 bases unmatched. The CDR3 has 15 residues. In germline, CDR1 is DFQATT, CDR2 SNEGSKA (reference sequence). The CDR3 sequence is CSAEAPDRGGETQYF. CDR3 nucleotides: TGCAGTGCTGAAGCCCCGGACAGGGGAGGCGAGACCCAGTACTTC.

The chain links TRBV14 to TRBJ2-4, with TRBD1 as a possible D gene (6 bases). V was trimmed by 4 bases and J by 2 bases, leaving 12 bases between them. The CDR3 sequence is 15 residues long. Germline assignment: CDR1 SGHDN and CDR2 FVKESK. The CDR3 region is CASSPQGGSKNIQYF. The CDR3 region has the DNA TGTGCCAGCAGCCCACAGGGTGGCTCCAAAAACATTCAGTACTTC.

This clonotype came up many times. V and J are TRBV20-1 and TRBJ2-2; D may correspond to TRBD1 or TRBD2 (6 bases each). CDR3 length equals 17 residues. Trimming took off 1 base at V and 5 bases at J, with 20 bases between the two ends. Germline V gives CDR1 DFQATT, CDR2 SNEGSKA (reference sequence). The CDR3 loop is CSARGLTGAGWTGELFF. The CDR3 region has the DNA TGCAGTGCTAGAGGCTTAACGGGGGCCGGGTGGACCGGGGAGCTGTTTTTT.

V usage is TRBV4-1 and J usage is TRBJ1-5, with 7 bases fitting TRBD1. The CDR3 covers 16 residues. The germline gives CDR1 MGHRA, CDR2 YSYEKL. The ends lost 0 bases at V and 1 base at J; junction bases unmatched: 3. The CDR3: CASSQDWTGSNQPQHF. The CDR3 DNA follows: TGCGCCAGCAGCCAAGATTGGACAGGAAGCAATCAGCCCCAGCATTTT.

This chain uses TRBV28 with TRBJ2-7, with TRBD2 matching over 9 bases. The junction had 10 bases not matched to a gene; V was cut back by 10 bases and J by 12 bases. The CDR3 length is 11 residues. Germline V gives CDR1 MDHEN, CDR2 SYDVKM. CDR3 loop: CATDQGTSMYF. The CDR3, as DNA: TGTGCCACCGACCAAGGGACTAGCATGTACTTC.

This clonotype was counted at least ten times. The rearrangement joins TRBV28 to TRBJ1-5, with D tentatively TRBD1 (5 bases). Looked up from germline, CDR1 is MDHEN and CDR2 is SYDVKM. The length of the CDR3 is 16 residues. Trimming pared 2 bases from V and 0 bases from J, leaving 11 bases between. CDR3 coding DNA: TGTGCCAGCAGTTTAGTGGGGGGGTATAGCAATCAGCCCCAGCATTTT. Protein product: CASSLVGGYSNQPQHF.

This clonotype turned up a few times. V is TRBV25-1 and J is TRBJ1-4, with D uncertain. The CDR3 runs to 14 residues. Deletions cut 1 base from V and 5 bases from J, with 8 bases between. In germline, CDR1 is MGHDK, CDR2 SYGVNS. The CDR3 reads CASSEFHGNEKLFF. In DNA form, the CDR3 reads TGTGCCAGCAGTGAATTTCACGGGAATGAAAAACTGTTTTTT.

This clonotype has at least ten counts. V gene TRBV6-1 combines with J gene TRBJ1-2; unclear D gene. The germline V and J ends were trimmed by 6 bases and 5 bases, with 10 bases remaining between them. The CDR3 extends over 12 amino acids. Germline V CDR1 and CDR2: MNHNS, SASEGT. The CDR3 protein is CASRVIGYGYTF. The CDR3 DNA reads as TGTGCCAGCAGAGTTATAGGGTATGGCTACACCTTC.

The sample holds many counts of this clonotype. The V and J genes are TRBV7-9 and TRBJ2-7; D is possibly TRBD1 (5 bases). Germline V CDR1 and CDR2: SEHNR, FQNEAQ (reference sequence). V lost 2 bases and J 2 bases, leaving 10 bases between the germline ends. This CDR3 comprises 14 residues. DNA for the CDR3: TGTGCCAGCAGCTTAATAGGGGCCACCTACGAGCAGTACTTC. It translates to CASSLIGATYEQYF.

This clonotype was recorded at least ten times. The V and J genes are TRBV7-8 and TRBJ1-6, with 7 positions matching TRBD1. Germline-derived CDR1 and CDR2 are SGHVS and FQNEAQ. This CDR3 region has 15 residues. Germline trimming cut 5 bases from V and 6 bases from J; bases unmatched to any gene: 7. The CDR3 DNA follows: TGTGCCAGCAGCCCGAGGACAGGTGGTAATTCACCCCTCCACTTT. This gives the protein CASSPRTGGNSPLHF.